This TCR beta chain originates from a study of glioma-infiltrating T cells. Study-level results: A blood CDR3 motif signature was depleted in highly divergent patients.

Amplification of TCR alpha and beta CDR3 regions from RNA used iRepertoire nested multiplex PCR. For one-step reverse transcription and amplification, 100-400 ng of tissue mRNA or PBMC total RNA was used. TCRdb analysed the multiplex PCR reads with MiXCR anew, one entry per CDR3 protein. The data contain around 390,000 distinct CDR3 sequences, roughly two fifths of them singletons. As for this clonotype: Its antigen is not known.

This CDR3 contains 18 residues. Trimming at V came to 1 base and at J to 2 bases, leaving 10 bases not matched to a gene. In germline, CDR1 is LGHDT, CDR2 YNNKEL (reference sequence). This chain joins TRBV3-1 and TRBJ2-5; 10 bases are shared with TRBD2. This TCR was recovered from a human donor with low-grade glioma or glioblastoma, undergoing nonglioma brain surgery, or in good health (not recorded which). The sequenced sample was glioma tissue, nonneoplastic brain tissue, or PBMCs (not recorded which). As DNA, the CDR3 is TGTGCCAGCAGCCAAGGCCTAGCGGGAGCGATTTCTCAAGAGACCCAGTACTTC. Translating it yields CASSQGLAGAISQETQYF.